This T cell receptor (beta chain) originates from a study of T cell responses to AZD1222 COVID-19 vaccine. Whole-study context: Second-dose groups at about 4 or about 12 weeks were pooled.

CDR1 is SEHNR and CDR2 is FQNEAQ in the germline V gene (reference sequence). Trimming shortened V by 5 bases and J by 3 bases, and 10 bases separated the two germline ends. The length of the CDR3 is 13 residues. Points from the study as a whole: Nearly half of the spike-specific TCRs reportedly recognize variant regions that carry no mutations. White British donors predominated, females outnumbered males, and clonal diversity was possibly underestimated.

Profiling relied on immunoSEQ multiplex PCR, and the TCRdb table lists in-frame clones only, not all of them. This sample has about 130,000 clones; about 90% occur once, and the top ten carry around 1.5%. As concerns this clone: What it binds is not known.

The chain combines TRBV7-9 with TRBJ2-5; D remains ambiguous. The sample consisted of peripheral blood, taken on day 0 of AZD1222 vaccination. This TCR was sampled from an adult in good health. The CDR3 DNA follows: TGTGCCAGCAGCCCGACCAACGAAGAGACCCAGTACTTC. The encoded protein is CASSPTNEETQYF.